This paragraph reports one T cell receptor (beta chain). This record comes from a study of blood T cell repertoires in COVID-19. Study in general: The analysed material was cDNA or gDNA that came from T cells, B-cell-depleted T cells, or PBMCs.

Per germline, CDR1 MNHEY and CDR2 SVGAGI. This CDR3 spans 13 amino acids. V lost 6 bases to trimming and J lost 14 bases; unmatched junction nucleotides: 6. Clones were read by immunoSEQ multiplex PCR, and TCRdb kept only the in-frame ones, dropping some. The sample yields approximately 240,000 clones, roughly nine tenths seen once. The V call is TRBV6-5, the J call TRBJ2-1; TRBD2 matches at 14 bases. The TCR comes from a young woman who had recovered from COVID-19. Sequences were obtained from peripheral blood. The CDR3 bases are TGTGCCAGCAGCATCGGGACTAGCGGGAGTAAGTTCTTC. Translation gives CASSIGTSGSKFF.